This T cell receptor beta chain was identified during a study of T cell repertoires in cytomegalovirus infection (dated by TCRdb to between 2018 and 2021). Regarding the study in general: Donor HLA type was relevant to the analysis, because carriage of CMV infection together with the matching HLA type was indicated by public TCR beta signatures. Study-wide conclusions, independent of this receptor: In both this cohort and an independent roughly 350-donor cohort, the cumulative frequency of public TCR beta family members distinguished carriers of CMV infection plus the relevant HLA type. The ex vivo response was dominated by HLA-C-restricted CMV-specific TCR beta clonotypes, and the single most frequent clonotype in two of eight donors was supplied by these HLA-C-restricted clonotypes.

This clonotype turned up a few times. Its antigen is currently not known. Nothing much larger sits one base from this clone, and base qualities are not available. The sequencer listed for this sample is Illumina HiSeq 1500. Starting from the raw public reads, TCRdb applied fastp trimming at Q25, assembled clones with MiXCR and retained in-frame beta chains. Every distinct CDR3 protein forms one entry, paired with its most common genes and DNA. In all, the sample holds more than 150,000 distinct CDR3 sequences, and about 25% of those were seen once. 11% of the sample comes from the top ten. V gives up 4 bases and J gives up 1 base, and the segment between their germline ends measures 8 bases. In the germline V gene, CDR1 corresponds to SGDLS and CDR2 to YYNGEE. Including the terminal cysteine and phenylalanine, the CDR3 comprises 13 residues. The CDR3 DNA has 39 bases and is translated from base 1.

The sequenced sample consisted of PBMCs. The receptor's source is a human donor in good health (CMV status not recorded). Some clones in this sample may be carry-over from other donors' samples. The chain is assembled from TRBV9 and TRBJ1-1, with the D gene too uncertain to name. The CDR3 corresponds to CASSSHPNTEAFF. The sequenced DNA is TGTGCCAGCAGCTCGCATCCGAACACTGAAGCTTTCTTT.